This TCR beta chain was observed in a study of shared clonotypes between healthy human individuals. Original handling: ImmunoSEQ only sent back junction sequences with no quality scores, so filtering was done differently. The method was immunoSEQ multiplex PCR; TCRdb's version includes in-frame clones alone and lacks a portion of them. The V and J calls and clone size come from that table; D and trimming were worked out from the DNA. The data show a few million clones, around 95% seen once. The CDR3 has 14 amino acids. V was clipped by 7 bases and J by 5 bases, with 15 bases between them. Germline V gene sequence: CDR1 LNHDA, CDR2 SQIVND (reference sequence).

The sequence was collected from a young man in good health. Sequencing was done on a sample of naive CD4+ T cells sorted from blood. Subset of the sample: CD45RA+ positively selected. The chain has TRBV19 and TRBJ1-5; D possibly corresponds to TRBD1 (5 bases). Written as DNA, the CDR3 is TGTGCCAGTATTCCAGGGAACGGTCATCAGCCCCAGCATTTT. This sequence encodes CASIPGNGHQPQHF.